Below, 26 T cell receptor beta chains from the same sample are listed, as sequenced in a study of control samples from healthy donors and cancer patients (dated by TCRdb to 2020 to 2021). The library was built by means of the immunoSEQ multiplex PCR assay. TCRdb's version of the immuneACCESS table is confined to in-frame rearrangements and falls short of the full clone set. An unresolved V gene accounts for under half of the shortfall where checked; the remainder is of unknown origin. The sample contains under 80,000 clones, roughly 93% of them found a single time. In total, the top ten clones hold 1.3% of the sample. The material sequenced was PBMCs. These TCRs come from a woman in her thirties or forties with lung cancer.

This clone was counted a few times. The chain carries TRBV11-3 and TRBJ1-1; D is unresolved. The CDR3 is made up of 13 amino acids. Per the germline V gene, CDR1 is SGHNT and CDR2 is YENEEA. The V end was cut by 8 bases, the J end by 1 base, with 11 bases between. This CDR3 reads CASRAGTNTEAFF. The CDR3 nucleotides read TGTGCCAGCCGGGCGGGCACGAACACTGAAGCTTTCTTT.

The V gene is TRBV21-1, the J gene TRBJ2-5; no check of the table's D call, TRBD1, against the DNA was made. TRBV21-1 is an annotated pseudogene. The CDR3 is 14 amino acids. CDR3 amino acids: CASSPFPAGQCEYF. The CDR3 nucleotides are TGTGCCAGCAGCCCATTCCCAGCCGGACAGTGTGAGTACTTC.

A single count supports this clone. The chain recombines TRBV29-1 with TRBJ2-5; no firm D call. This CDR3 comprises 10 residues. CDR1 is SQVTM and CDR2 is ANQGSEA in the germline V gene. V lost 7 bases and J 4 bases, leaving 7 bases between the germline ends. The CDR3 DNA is TGCAGCGGCTGGAGAGAGACCCAGTACTTC. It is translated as CSGWRETQYF.

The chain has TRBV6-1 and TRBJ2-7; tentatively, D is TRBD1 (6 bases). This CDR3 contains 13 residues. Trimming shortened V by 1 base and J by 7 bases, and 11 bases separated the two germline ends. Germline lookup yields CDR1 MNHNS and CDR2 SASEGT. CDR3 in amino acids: CASSEDRVGEQYF. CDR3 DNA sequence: TGTGCCAGCAGTGAAGACAGGGTGGGGGAGCAGTACTTC.

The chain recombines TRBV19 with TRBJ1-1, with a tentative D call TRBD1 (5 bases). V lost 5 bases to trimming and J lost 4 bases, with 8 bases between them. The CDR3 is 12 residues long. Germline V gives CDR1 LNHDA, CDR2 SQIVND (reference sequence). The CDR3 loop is CASSYGGTEAFF. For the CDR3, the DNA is TGTGCCAGTAGTTATGGGGGCACTGAAGCTTTCTTT. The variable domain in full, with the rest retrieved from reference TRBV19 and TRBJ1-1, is DGGITQSPKYLFRKEGQNVTLSCEQNLNHDAMYWYRQDPGQGLRLIYYSQIVNDFQKGDIAEGYSVSREKKESFPLTVTSAQKNPTAFYLCASSYGGTEAFFGQGTRLTVV.

CDR3 bases: TGTGCCAGCAGCCCCAACGTCAATGAGCAGTTCTTC. Translation gives CASSPNVNEQFF. This chain uses TRBV9 with TRBJ2-1, with D uncertain. Trimming took off 4 bases at V and 6 bases at J, with 8 bases between the two ends. This CDR3 region has 12 residues. CDR1 and CDR2 from the germline V gene are SGDLS and YYNGEE.

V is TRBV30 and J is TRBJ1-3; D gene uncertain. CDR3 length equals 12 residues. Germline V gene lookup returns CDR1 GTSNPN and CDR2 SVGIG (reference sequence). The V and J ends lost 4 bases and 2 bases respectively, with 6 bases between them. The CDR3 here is CAWTRPGNTIYF. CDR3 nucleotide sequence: TGTGCCTGGACCCGGCCTGGAAACACCATATATTTT. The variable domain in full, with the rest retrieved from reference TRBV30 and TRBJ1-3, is SQTIHQWPATLVQPVGSPLSLECTVEGTSNPNLYWYRQAAGRGLQLLFYSVGIGQISSEVPQNLSASRPQDRQFILSSKKLLLSDSGFYLCAWTRPGNTIYFGEGSWLTVV.

The CDR3 sequence: CAGDQTGNTEAFF. As DNA, the CDR3 is TGTGCCGGAGACCAAACAGGGAACACTGAAGCTTTCTTT. This sequence joins TRBV2 and TRBJ1-1, with D perhaps matching TRBD1 (5 bases). Germline values: CDR1 SNHLY, CDR2 FYNNEI. The CDR3 covers 13 residues. V was clipped by 11 bases and J by 1 base, with 14 bases between them.

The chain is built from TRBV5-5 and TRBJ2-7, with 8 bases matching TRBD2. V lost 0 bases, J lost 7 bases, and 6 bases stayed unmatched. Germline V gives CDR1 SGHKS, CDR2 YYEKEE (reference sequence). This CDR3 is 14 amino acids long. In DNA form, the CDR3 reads TGTGCCAGCAGCTTGGAAATAGCGGGGCAAGAGCAGTACTTC. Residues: CASSLEIAGQEQYF.

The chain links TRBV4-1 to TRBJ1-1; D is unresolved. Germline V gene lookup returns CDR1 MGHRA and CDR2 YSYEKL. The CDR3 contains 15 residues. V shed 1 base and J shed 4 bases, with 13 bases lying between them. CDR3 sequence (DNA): TGCGCCAGCAGCCAAGTTGCACCGGGAGCCACTGAAGCTTTCTTT. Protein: CASSQVAPGATEAFF.

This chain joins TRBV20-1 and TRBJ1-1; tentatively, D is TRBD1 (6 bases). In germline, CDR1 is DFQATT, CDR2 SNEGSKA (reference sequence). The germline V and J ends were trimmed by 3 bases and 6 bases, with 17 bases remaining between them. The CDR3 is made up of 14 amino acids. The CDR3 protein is CSASVTGLGAEAFF. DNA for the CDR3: TGCAGTGCTAGTGTTACAGGGTTAGGCGCTGAAGCTTTCTTT.

CDR3 residues: CASSQRLAGKETQYF. CDR3 coding DNA: TGTGCCAGCAGTCAAAGACTAGCGGGGAAAGAGACCCAGTACTTC. This chain joins TRBV5-5 and TRBJ2-5; 11 bases map to TRBD2. Germline V gives CDR1 SGHKS, CDR2 YYEKEE (reference sequence). This CDR3 region has 15 residues. V shed 5 bases, J shed 3 bases, and the junction held 6 bases outside the gene matches.

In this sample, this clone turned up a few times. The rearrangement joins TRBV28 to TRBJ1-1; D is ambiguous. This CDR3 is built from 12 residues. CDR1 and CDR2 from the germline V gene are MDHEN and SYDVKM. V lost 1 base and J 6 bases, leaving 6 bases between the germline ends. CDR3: CASSLSTPEAFF. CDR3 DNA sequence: TGTGCCAGCAGTTTATCTACGCCTGAAGCTTTCTTT.

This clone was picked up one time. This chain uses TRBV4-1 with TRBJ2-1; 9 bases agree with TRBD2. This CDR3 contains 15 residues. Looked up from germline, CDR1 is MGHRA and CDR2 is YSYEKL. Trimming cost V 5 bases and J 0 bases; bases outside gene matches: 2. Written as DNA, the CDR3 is TGCGCCAGCAGCGTTAGCGGGGGCTCCTACAATGAGCAGTTCTTC. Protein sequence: CASSVSGGSYNEQFF.

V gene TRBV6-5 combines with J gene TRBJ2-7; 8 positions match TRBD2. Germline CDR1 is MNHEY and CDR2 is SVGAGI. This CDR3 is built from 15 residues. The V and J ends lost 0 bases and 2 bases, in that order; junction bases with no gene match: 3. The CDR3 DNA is TGTGCCAGCAGTTACTCAGGCGGGAGGACCTACGAGCAGTACTTC. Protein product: CASSYSGGRTYEQYF.

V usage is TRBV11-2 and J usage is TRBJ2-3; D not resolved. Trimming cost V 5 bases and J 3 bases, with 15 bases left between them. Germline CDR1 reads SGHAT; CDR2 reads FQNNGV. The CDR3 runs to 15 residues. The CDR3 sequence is CASSPHPRWTDTQYF. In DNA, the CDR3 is TGTGCCAGCAGCCCCCATCCTAGATGGACAGATACGCAGTATTTT.

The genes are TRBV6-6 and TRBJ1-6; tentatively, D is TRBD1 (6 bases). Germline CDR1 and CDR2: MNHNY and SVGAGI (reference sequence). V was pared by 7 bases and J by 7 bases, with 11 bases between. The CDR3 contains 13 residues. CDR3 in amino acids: CASTYQGNSPLHF. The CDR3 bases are TGTGCCAGCACCTACCAGGGGAATTCACCCCTCCACTTT.

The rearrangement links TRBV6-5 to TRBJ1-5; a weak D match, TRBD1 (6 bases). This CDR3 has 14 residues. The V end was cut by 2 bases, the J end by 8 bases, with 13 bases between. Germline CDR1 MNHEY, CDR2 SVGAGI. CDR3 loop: CASSYGTGKKPQHF. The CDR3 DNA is TGTGCCAGCAGTTACGGCACAGGGAAGAAGCCCCAGCATTTT.

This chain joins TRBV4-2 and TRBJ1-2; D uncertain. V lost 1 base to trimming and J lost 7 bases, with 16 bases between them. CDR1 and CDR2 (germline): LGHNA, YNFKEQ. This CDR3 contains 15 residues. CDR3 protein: CASSQAETAGSGYTF. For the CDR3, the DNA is TGTGCCAGCAGCCAAGCTGAAACAGCGGGCTCTGGCTACACCTTC.

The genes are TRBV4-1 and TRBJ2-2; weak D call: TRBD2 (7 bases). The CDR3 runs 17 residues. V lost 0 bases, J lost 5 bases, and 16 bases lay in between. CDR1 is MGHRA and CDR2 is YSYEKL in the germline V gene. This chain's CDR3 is CASSQDPHGGRTGELFF. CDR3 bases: TGCGCCAGCAGCCAAGACCCCCACGGGGGGCGAACCGGGGAGCTGTTTTTT.

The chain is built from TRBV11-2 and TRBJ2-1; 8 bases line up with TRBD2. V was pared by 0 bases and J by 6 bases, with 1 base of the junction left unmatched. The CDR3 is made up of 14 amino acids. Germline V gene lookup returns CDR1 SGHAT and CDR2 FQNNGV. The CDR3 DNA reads TGTGCCAGCAGCTTAGATCGGGGGGGCAATGAGCAGTTCTTC. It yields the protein CASSLDRGGNEQFF.

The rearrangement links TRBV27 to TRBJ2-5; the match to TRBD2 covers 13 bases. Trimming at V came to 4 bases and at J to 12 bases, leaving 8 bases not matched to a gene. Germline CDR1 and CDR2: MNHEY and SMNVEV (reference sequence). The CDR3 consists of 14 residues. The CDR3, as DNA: TGTGCCAGCAGTTCTGGGACTAGCGGGGAGTTGGAGTACTTC. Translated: CASSSGTSGELEYF.

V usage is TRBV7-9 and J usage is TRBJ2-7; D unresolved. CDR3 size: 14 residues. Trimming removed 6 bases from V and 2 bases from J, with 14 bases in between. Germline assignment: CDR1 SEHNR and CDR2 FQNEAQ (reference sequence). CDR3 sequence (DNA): TGTGCCAGCAGTGAGGTGAAACCTACCTACGAGCAGTACTTC. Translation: CASSEVKPTYEQYF.

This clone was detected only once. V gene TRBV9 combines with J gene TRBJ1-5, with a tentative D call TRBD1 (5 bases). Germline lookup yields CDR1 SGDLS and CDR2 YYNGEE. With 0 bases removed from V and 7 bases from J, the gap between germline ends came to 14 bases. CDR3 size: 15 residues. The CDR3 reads CASSVGSAGWQPQHF. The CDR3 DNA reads TGTGCCAGCAGCGTAGGCTCGGCAGGGTGGCAGCCCCAGCATTTT. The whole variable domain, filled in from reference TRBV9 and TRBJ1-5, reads DSGVTQTPKHLITATGQRVTLRCSPRSGDLSVYWYQQSLDQGLQFLIQYYNGEERAKGNILERFSAQQFPDLHSELNLSSLELGDSALYFCASSVGSAGWQPQHFGDGTRLSIL.

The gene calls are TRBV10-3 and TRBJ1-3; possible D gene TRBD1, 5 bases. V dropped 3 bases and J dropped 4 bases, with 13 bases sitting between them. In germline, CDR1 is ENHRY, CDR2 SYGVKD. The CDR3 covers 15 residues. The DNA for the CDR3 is TGTGCCATCAGTGACTGGGGCGCTTTGGGAAACACCATATATTTT. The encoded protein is CAISDWGALGNTIYF.

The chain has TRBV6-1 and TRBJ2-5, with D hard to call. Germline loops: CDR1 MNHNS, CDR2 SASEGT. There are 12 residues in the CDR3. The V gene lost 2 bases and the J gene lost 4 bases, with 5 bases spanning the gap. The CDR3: CASSENGETQYF. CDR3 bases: TGTGCCAGCAGTGAAAATGGAGAGACCCAGTACTTC.